This T cell receptor beta chain came from a study of identifying expanded T cells in peripheral blood. Study results and caveats: Clone count variance between approximately two-week samples rose with total template count. Differentially abundant clones: roughly 1.2 between replicates, approximately 15 at around 15 days, over 18 at four.

Only in-frame clones appear in the TCRdb table, and some are missing; sequencing was by immunoSEQ multiplex PCR. The sample yields 100,000 to 110,000 clones, over 70% seen once. In regard to this clone: Its antigen is still unknown.

Germline loops: CDR1 SGHDT, CDR2 YYEEEE. CDR3 length: 12 amino acids. Trimming took 2 bases from V and 5 from J, leaving 7 bases between them. V gene TRBV5-6 combines with J gene TRBJ1-2; weak D call: TRBD1 (5 bases). Input material: blood. This clonotype originated in a person aged 18 to 69 in good health. CDR3 bases: TGTGCCAGCAGCTTCGGGACTTATGGCTACACCTTC. Amino acid sequence: CASSFGTYGYTF.